Only one count was recorded for the clone carrying this T cell receptor beta chain. Profiled with immunoSEQ multiplex PCR; TCRdb holds only in-frame clones, not every one. The profile shows 97,000 or so clones, around 83% of them singletons. The data were taken from a study of T cell responses to AZD1222 COVID-19 vaccine. The V end lost 3 bases, the J end lost 5 bases, and 15 bases lay between the germline ends. The germline gives CDR1 SGDLS, CDR2 YYNGEE. This CDR3 has 15 residues. The source material was peripheral blood, sampled on day 0 of AZD1222 vaccination. The chain combines TRBV9 with TRBJ1-5; D unclear. The TCR originated in an adult in good health. The CDR3 sequence: CASSADGDNDQPQHF. The CDR3 DNA sequence: TGTGCCAGCAGCGCCGACGGGGATAATGATCAGCCCCAGCATTTT.